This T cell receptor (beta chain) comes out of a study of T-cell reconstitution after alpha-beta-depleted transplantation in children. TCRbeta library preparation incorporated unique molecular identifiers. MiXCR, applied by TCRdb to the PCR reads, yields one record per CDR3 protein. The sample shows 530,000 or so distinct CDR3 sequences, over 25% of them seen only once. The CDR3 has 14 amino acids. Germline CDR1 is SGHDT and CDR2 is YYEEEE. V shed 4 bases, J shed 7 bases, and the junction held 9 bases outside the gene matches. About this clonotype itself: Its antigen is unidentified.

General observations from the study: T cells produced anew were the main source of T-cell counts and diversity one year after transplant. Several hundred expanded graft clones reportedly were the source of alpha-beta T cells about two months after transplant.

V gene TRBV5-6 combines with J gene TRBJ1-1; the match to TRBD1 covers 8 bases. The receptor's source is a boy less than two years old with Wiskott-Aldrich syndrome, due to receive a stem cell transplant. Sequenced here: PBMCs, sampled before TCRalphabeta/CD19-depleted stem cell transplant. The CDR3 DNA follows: TGTGCCAGCAGCCTACAGGGGGTATATGGTGAAGCTTTCTTT. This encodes CASSLQGVYGEAFF.